Listed below are T cell receptor beta chains from one sample, sequenced in a study of T-cell reconstitution after alpha-beta-depleted transplantation in children. TCRdb passed the PCR reads through MiXCR, listing each CDR3 protein once. Of about 400,000 distinct CDR3 sequences in the sample, about 17% are singletons; the top ten hold under 30%. This specimen was PBMCs, mostly from graft donor cells, taken 360 days after TCRalphabeta/CD19-depleted stem cell transplant. The source of these receptors is a boy in the first two years of life who had a stem cell transplant for Wiskott-Aldrich syndrome, so the T cells may come from the graft donor. CDR3s include the opening cysteine and the closing phenylalanine or tryptophan. The order of the fields is D gene, J gene, clone size, V gene, CDR3 DNA, CDR3 protein. D genes are given only for firm matches. Expanded clones get a size class; other rows say once, few or many, or leave the size out.

-	TRBJ2-3	few	TRBV10-3	TGTGCCATCGGAGGAGGTCCGATAAATACGCAGTATTTT	CAIGGGPINTQYF
-	TRBJ1-4	-	TRBV12-3/TRBV12-4	TGTGCCAGCAGTAGCCGAGTGGGTGCAACTAATGAAAAACTGTTTTTT	CASSSRVGATNEKLFF
TRBD2	TRBJ2-1	few	TRBV30	TGTGCCTGGAGTGCGGGGACTAGCGGGAAAAAGAGCTCCTACAATGAGCAGTTCTTC	CAWSAGTSGKKSSYNEQFF
TRBD2	TRBJ2-4	few	TRBV12-3/TRBV12-4	TGTGCCAGCAGCCCCCTGGGAGGGCCCAAAAACATTCAGTACTTC	CASSPLGGPKNIQYF
-	TRBJ2-7	few	TRBV29-1	TGCAGCGTTGAACGTTATAGGCAAGGGGCCTACGAGCAGTACTTC	CSVERYRQGAYEQYF
TRBD1	TRBJ2-3	few	TRBV24-1	TGTGCCACCAGTGATTTGCAGGACAGGATCGGCCAGTATTTT	CATSDLQDRIGQYF
TRBD1	TRBJ1-1	-	TRBV19	TGTGCCACCCGGACAGGGAACACTGAAGCTTTCTTT	CATRTGNTEAFF
TRBD2	TRBJ2-3	-	TRBV4-3	TGCGCCAGCAGCCAAGATCGGACTAGCGGGAGGACCATTCGCACAGATACGCAGTATTTT	CASSQDRTSGRTIRTDTQYF
-	TRBJ2-5	few	TRBV5-5	TGTGCCAGCAGCTTGGGTCAGCATCAAGAGACCCAGTACTTC	CASSLGQHQETQYF
-	TRBJ2-1	few	TRBV10-3	TGTGCCACCTTGAATAGCGCGGGCTCCTACAATGAGCAGTTCTTC	CATLNSAGSYNEQFF
-	TRBJ2-1	-	TRBV5-1	TGCGCCAGCAGCTCAGTCTGGCGGTTGAGCGATCGAGGCAATGAGCAGTTCTTC	CASSSVWRLSDRGNEQFF
-	TRBJ2-1	few	TRBV5-1	TGCGCCAGCAGCTTGTTACCAGGCTCCTACAATGAGCAGTTCTTC	CASSLLPGSYNEQFF
TRBD2	TRBJ2-6	few	TRBV19	TGTGCCAGTAGTATAGGGGCTAGCGGGAGACGTGGGGCCAACGTCCTGACTTTC	CASSIGASGRRGANVLTF
-	TRBJ2-7	few	TRBV18	TGTGCCAGCTCACCACCTTCCGGGAGAGCCTACGAGCAGTACTTC	CASSPPSGRAYEQYF
TRBD2	TRBJ2-5	-	TRBV5-6	TGTGCCAGCAGCTTGGTCCTAGCGGGAGCGTCGTCGATAGCTCAAGAGACCCAGTACTTC	CASSLVLAGASSIAQETQYF
-	TRBJ2-1	once	TRBV4-1	TGCGCCAGCAGACTAGGGGGGGCCAATGAGCAGTTCTTC	CASRLGGANEQFF
TRBD1	TRBJ1-2	-	TRBV7-9	TGTGCCAGCAGCTTAGCAGGGAAGGGGGCGGGCTATGGCTACACCTTC	CASSLAGKGAGYGYTF
-	TRBJ2-1	-	TRBV12-3/TRBV12-4	TGTGCCAGCAGTGGCCTCGGTAAGAATGAGCAGTTCTTC	CASSGLGKNEQFF
TRBD1	TRBJ2-4	few	TRBV6-1	TGTGCCAGCAGTCCCGGACAGGGGAGGGGAGGGTACATTCAGTACTTC	CASSPGQGRGGYIQYF
TRBD2	TRBJ2-5	many	TRBV2	TGTGCCAGCAGTCCAGGGTCGGGAGGGACCCAGTACTTC	CASSPGSGGTQYF
TRBD2	TRBJ2-7	-	TRBV10-3	TGTGCCATCCGGGGACTAGCGGGAGGGCCCTACGAGCAGTACTTC	CAIRGLAGGPYEQYF
-	TRBJ2-2	many	TRBV5-8	TGTGCCAGCAGCTTGGTTGGACAAAACACCGGGGAGCTGTTTTTT	CASSLVGQNTGELFF